Below, one TCR beta chain is given with its context. Antigen: not known. This CDR3 has 11 amino acids. Trimming took 3 bases from V and 12 from J, leaving 14 bases between them. Germline-derived CDR1 and CDR2 are DFQATT and SNEGSKA (reference sequence). Genomic DNA templated the TCR beta VDJ and CDR3 profiling. TCRdb reprocessed the reads with MiXCR, giving one entry per CDR3 protein. This table holds under 200,000 distinct CDR3 sequences, around 48% found once. The data are from a study of CD8+CD57+ T cells in acquired aplastic anemia. Study information: Sorted CD4+ and CD8+ cell DNA averaged approximately 3.4 ug.

Notes on the study in general: Patients and controls shared approximately 30 CD8+ CDR3 sequences, highly expressed in patients.

Patients sequenced had flow cytometry evidence of CD8+CD57+ cell expansion. Among the patients, all had severe acquired aplastic anemia. Receipt of therapy had not occurred in any patient by the time of blood sampling. The V call is TRBV20-1, the J call TRBJ1-2; no clear D. The receptor was isolated from a human donor with aplastic anemia. The sequenced material came from sorted CD4+, CD8+, or CD8+CD57+ T cells (not recorded which) from PBMCs. The CDR3 protein is CSASPGGVDTF. DNA of the CDR3: TGCAGTGCTAGCCCCGGCGGGGTGGACACCTTC.